This TCR beta chain was observed in a study of blood T cells in healthy people across ages. Through a sample-barcoded 5' primer and a J-beta primer mix, a second PCR was run for roughly 6 to 12 cycles. Sequencing yielded, for each sample, at least 2.5 million paired-end reads carrying CDR3. TCRdb re-called the 5' RACE reads through MiXCR, storing one row per CDR3 protein. Counted here are more than 800,000 distinct CDR3 sequences, around 26% occurring once; the ten biggest clones make up around 15%. The CDR3 has 16 amino acids. The V and J ends lost 5 bases and 4 bases, in that order; junction bases with no gene match: 10. Germline lookup yields CDR1 DFQATT and CDR2 SNEGSKA (reference sequence).

The chain joins TRBV20-1 to TRBJ2-2; TRBD1 matches 10 bases. This receptor was obtained from a woman over 75 in good health. Sequenced input: blood. This CDR3 reads CSARRDRGFFTGELFF. CDR3 bases: TGCAGTGCTCGACGGGACAGGGGCTTCTTCACCGGGGAGCTGTTTTTT.